The 22 T cell receptor beta chains presented below share a single source sample, sequenced in a study of cytomegalovirus exposure and HLA in healthy donors. Both 60 Vbeta primers and 13 Jbeta primers went into the PCR. TCRdb's table, derived via immunoSEQ multiplex PCR, lists solely in-frame clones and lacks some. The table has about 170,000 clones, around 68% seen once. Sequenced: PBMCs. The origin of the receptors is a man aged 35-49 years in good health and CMV-seronegative.

The chain carries TRBV27 and TRBJ2-5; D is perhaps TRBD1 (6 bases). This CDR3 has 14 residues. Germline CDR1 reads MNHEY; CDR2 reads SMNVEV (reference sequence). Trimming cost V 4 bases and J 11 bases, with 20 bases left between them. The CDR3, as DNA: TGTGCCAGCAGTTCCCTCCCAGGGGAGTGGGAGCAGTACTTC. It codes for CASSSLPGEWEQYF.

This clone was seen a handful of times. The chain links TRBV7-3 to TRBJ2-1, with 8 bases aligning to TRBD2. Trimming cost V 6 bases and J 2 bases; bases outside gene matches: 12. Germline assignment: CDR1 SGHTA and CDR2 FQGTGA. The CDR3 is 17 residues long. DNA of the CDR3: TGTGCCAGCAGACCTACGGACCGGGGGGGACCCTACAATGAGCAGTTCTTC. Translating gives CASRPTDRGGPYNEQFF.

This rearrangement joins TRBV5-1 to TRBJ2-1; possibly TRBD2 for D (6 bases). Trimming shortened V by 4 bases and J by 5 bases, and 10 bases separated the two germline ends. Germline CDR1 reads SGHRS; CDR2 reads YFSETQ. This CDR3 spans 13 amino acids. The CDR3 region is CASSRDSHNEQFF. The CDR3 DNA sequence: TGCGCCAGCAGCAGGGACTCACACAATGAGCAGTTCTTC.

Only a few counts were recorded for this clone. V usage is TRBV29-1 and J usage is TRBJ1-4; D might be TRBD1 (5 bases). V dropped 6 bases and J dropped 7 bases, with 15 bases sitting between them. Germline V gene sequence: CDR1 SQVTM, CDR2 ANQGSEA. The CDR3 loop spans 13 amino acids. CDR3 residues: CSVRRGLGEKLFF. The CDR3 region has the DNA TGCAGCGTCCGTCGGGGGTTGGGTGAAAAACTGTTTTTT.

The CDR3 coding sequence is TGTGCCAGCAGCGCCCAGGGTATCGAGCAGTACTTC. Translated: CASSAQGIEQYF. The chain couples TRBV9 to TRBJ2-7; perhaps TRBD1 as D (5 bases). CDR1 is SGDLS, CDR2 YYNGEE, per germline. The CDR3 has 12 residues. Trimming pared 3 bases from V and 6 bases from J, leaving 10 bases between.

In its sample, this clone was seen once. The rearrangement joins TRBV4-3 to TRBJ2-5, with D perhaps TRBD1 (5 bases). The J call is uncertain, as TRBJ2-7 better fits the DNA end. Germline CDR1 reads LGHNA; CDR2 reads YSLEER. The CDR3 spans 15 residues. CDR3 DNA sequence: TGCGCCAGCAGCCAAGTGTACAGGCTCGCCTACGAGCAGTACTTC. This sequence encodes CASSQVYRLAYEQYF.

Written as DNA, the CDR3 is TGTGCCAGCAGCACCGGACAGGGTGTTAATTCACCCCTCCACTTT. It translates to CASSTGQGVNSPLHF. The chain links TRBV28 to TRBJ1-6; 8 bases are shared with TRBD1. CDR1 MDHEN and CDR2 SYDVKM come from the germline V gene. The CDR3 covers 15 residues. V lost 6 bases, J lost 6 bases, and 7 bases stayed unmatched.

The gene calls are TRBV5-4 and TRBJ2-2; 10 bases align to TRBD1. CDR3 length: 15 amino acids. Germline V gene lookup returns CDR1 SGHNT and CDR2 YYREEE (reference sequence). The trim removed 4 bases at V and 6 bases at J, leaving 6 bases unmatched. DNA for the CDR3: TGTGCCAGCAGCCTCCGGGACAGGGGCTCCGGGGAGCTGTTTTTT. Residues: CASSLRDRGSGELFF.

The chain recombines TRBV6-1 with TRBJ2-5; D uncertain. Between the trimmed V and J ends, which lost 6 bases and 5 bases, there was a span of 10 bases. The germline CDR1 and CDR2 sequences are MNHNS and SASEGT. The CDR3 contains 12 residues. In nucleotides, the CDR3 is TGTGCCAGCAGCGAGGCTTGGGAGACCCAGTACTTC. This sequence encodes CASSEAWETQYF.

This chain connects TRBV28 to TRBJ2-1; 11 bases are a match to TRBD2. Germline assignment: CDR1 MDHEN and CDR2 SYDVKM. The CDR3 runs to 16 residues. V was pared by 3 bases and J by 7 bases, with 8 bases of the junction left unmatched. The CDR3 nucleotides read TGTGCCAGCAGTTTGGGTCTAGCGGGGGGTGGGAATGAGCAGTTCTTC. Its protein is CASSLGLAGGGNEQFF.

The chain is built from TRBV7-8 and TRBJ2-1, with D possibly matching TRBD2 (7 bases). V dropped 8 bases and J dropped 3 bases, with 14 bases sitting between them. The CDR3 has 14 residues. Germline V gene sequence: CDR1 SGHVS, CDR2 FQNEAQ. CDR3 protein: CASAEGGFYNEQFF. The CDR3 DNA follows: TGTGCCAGCGCGGAGGGGGGGTTCTACAATGAGCAGTTCTTC.

This clone was seen only a few times. The V gene is TRBV10-3, the J gene TRBJ1-1; TRBD1 might be the D (5 bases). The V gene lost 5 bases and the J gene lost 3 bases, with 16 bases spanning the gap. This CDR3 region has 15 residues. Germline assignment: CDR1 ENHRY and CDR2 SYGVKD. The DNA for the CDR3 is TGTGCCATCAGTCCGGACCAGGGCGGGGACACTGAAGCTTTCTTT. It yields the protein CAISPDQGGDTEAFF.

This clone was picked up a small number of times. This chain links TRBV2 with TRBJ2-3, with 8 bases aligning to TRBD2. The V and J ends lost 10 bases and 3 bases, in that order; junction bases with no gene match: 12. The CDR3 has 15 residues. CDR1 is SNHLY, CDR2 FYNNEI, per germline. The CDR3 nucleotides read TGTGCCACGTCGGGGGGGGCCGGGGGGACAGATACGCAGTATTTT. Its translation: CATSGGAGGTDTQYF.

V gene TRBV6-5 combines with J gene TRBJ2-5; D might be TRBD1 (6 bases). Trimming stripped 4 bases from V and 5 bases from J, with 17 bases between. The CDR3 has 15 residues. Germline V gene lookup returns CDR1 MNHEY and CDR2 SVGAGI. The CDR3 reads CASSSPTGGRETQYF. The CDR3 bases are TGTGCCAGCAGTTCCCCGACAGGAGGACGCGAGACCCAGTACTTC.

This clone was counted only a few times. This rearrangement joins TRBV5-1 to TRBJ1-5, with D perhaps TRBD1 (6 bases). Trimming stripped 4 bases from V and 3 bases from J, with 11 bases between. The CDR3 covers 14 residues. Germline-derived CDR1 and CDR2 are SGHRS and YFSETQ. The CDR3 bases are TGCGCCAGCAGCGTGGACAGCTACAATCAGCCCCAGCATTTT. This gives the protein CASSVDSYNQPQHF.

This chain joins TRBV2 and TRBJ2-7; the match to TRBD2 covers 10 bases. Trimming removed 8 bases from V and 7 bases from J; junction bases left unmatched: 11. Germline V gives CDR1 SNHLY, CDR2 FYNNEI. This CDR3 comprises 14 residues. Here the CDR3 DNA reads TGTGCCAGCCTAGGAGTAGCGGGGGGTGGAGAGCAGTACTTC. Protein: CASLGVAGGGEQYF.

The V call is TRBV5-4, the J call TRBJ2-1; 12 bases match TRBD2. V lost 6 bases, J lost 5 bases, and 9 bases stayed unmatched. Germline V gene lookup returns CDR1 SGHNT and CDR2 YYREEE (reference sequence). The CDR3 has 16 residues. The CDR3 loop reads CASTYGGLAGNNEQFF. CDR3 sequence (DNA): TGTGCCAGCACCTATGGAGGACTAGCGGGAAACAATGAGCAGTTCTTC.

V and J are TRBV2 and TRBJ1-2; D uncertain. Germline CDR1 reads SNHLY; CDR2 reads FYNNEI. The ends were cut back, 3 bases at V and 3 bases at J, with 11 bases in the middle. CDR3 size: 14 residues. The CDR3 region is CASSERARDYGYTF. The DNA for the CDR3 is TGTGCCAGCAGTGAGAGGGCGCGGGACTATGGCTACACCTTC.

This clone was picked up a small number of times. This chain links TRBV7-9 with TRBJ2-7, with D hard to call. Trimming left V 1 base short and J 3 bases short, with 7 bases between. The germline V gene has CDR1 SEHNR and CDR2 FQNEAQ (reference sequence). This CDR3 contains 13 residues. The CDR3 DNA is TGTGCCAGCAGCTTAGGTCAGGACTACGAGCAGTACTTC. Its translation is CASSLGQDYEQYF.

This clone has a handful of counts. The chain couples TRBV4-2 to TRBJ2-5; a weak D match, TRBD1 (5 bases). Germline loops: CDR1 LGHNA, CDR2 YNFKEQ. This CDR3 spans 14 amino acids. Trimming pared 1 base from V and 5 bases from J, leaving 11 bases between. The CDR3 DNA reads as TGTGCCAGCAGCCAAGGGGGCCTTGAGGAGACCCAGTACTTC. Encoded protein: CASSQGGLEETQYF.

The V call is TRBV11-2, the J call TRBJ2-3; maybe TRBD2 (6 bases). The CDR3 extends over 16 amino acids. V dropped 1 base and J dropped 2 bases, with 13 bases sitting between them. Per the germline V gene, CDR1 is SGHAT and CDR2 is FQNNGV. The CDR3 nucleotides are TGTGCCAGCAGCTTAGTCCGGGGCGGGAACACAGATACGCAGTATTTT. It translates to CASSLVRGGNTDTQYF.

The V gene is TRBV4-1, the J gene TRBJ2-7; a weak D match, TRBD1 (6 bases). The CDR3 consists of 16 residues. V was pared by 3 bases and J by 3 bases, with 18 bases between. Per the germline V gene, CDR1 is MGHRA and CDR2 is YSYEKL. CDR3 loop: CASSQIPSGVGYEQYF. CDR3 nucleotides: TGCGCCAGCAGCCAGATACCTTCAGGGGTAGGCTACGAGCAGTACTTC.